This TCR beta chain appears in the sequencing data of a study of blood T cell repertoires in COVID-19. Looking at the study overall: Both acute and convalescent COVID-19 samples were obtained from the United States, Italy and Spain.

TCRdb's copy holds only in-frame clones and misses some; the assay was immunoSEQ multiplex PCR. The table has about 300,000 clones, 75% to 90% seen once. The J segment lost 7 bases and the V segment lost 7 bases, leaving 3 bases of the junction unmatched. The germline gives CDR1 SNHLY, CDR2 FYNNEI. CDR3 size: 13 residues. The clonotype was recovered from a woman aged 40 to 49 who had recovered from COVID-19. The sequencing input was PBMCs or T cells enriched from blood (not recorded which). The rearrangement uses TRBV2 and TRBJ2-1, with 11 bases identical to TRBD2. The DNA of the CDR3 is TGTGCCAGCATCCCTAGCGGGAGGAATGAGCAGTTCTTC. As protein: CASIPSGRNEQFF.